The clone carrying this T cell receptor (beta chain) was seen once. This sample was included in a study of blood T cell repertoires in COVID-19. Clones were read by immunoSEQ multiplex PCR, and TCRdb kept only the in-frame ones, dropping some. The sample holds about 42,000 clones, 90% seen once. This CDR3 spans 14 amino acids. Germline CDR1 and CDR2: SGHRS and YFSETQ. V lost 1 base, J lost 3 bases, and 2 bases stayed unmatched. The sequence was obtained from a man in his fifties with active COVID-19. V is TRBV5-1 and J is TRBJ2-5, with 8 positions matching TRBD2. The sample comprised peripheral blood. The DNA for the CDR3 is TGCGCCAGCAGCTTGCGGGGGGGAAAAGAGACCCAGTACTTC. The encoded protein is CASSLRGGKETQYF.